The rows below give T cell receptor beta chains drawn from one sample of a study of T cells in narcolepsy. Here immunoSEQ multiplex PCR was the method, and the copy in TCRdb shows in-frame clones only, minus some. Seen here are around 30,000 clones, less than 90% observed once, and the top ten hold less than 3%. Sequenced sample: CD45RA- memory CD4+ T cells from PBMCs. All receptors derive from a human donor with narcolepsy. The CDR3 runs from the conserved cysteine through the conserved F or W. D genes are given only for firm matches. For some rows the clone size is stated as once, few or many, or as a class when expanded; others skip it.

. | TRBD2 | TRBJ2-7 | TRBV7-9 | CASSSWTSGSYEQYF | TGTGCCAGCAGCTCCTGGACTAGCGGGAGCTACGAGCAGTACTTC
. | . | TRBJ2-1 | TRBV19 | CASNGGVGNEQFF | TGTGCCAGTAATGGGGGCGTGGGCAATGAGCAGTTCTTC
. | . | TRBJ1-1 | TRBV30 | CAWSVEGFSTEAFF | TGTGCCTGGAGTGTGGAAGGGTTTTCCACTGAAGCTTTCTTT
. | . | TRBJ1-1 | TRBV6-1 | CASSEFPSEAFF | TGTGCCAGCAGTGAATTCCCATCTGAAGCTTTCTTT
. | . | TRBJ2-3 | TRBV11-2 | CASSLNLASTDTQYF | TGTGCCAGCAGCTTGAACCTAGCCTCCACAGATACGCAGTATTTT
. | . | TRBJ1-5 | TRBV7-9 | CASSYPGQPQHF | TGTGCCAGCAGCTACCCGGGGCAGCCCCAGCATTTT
. | . | TRBJ2-7 | TRBV5-1 | CASSAMTGAPYEQYF | TGCGCCAGCAGCGCGATGACGGGTGCTCCCTACGAGCAGTACTTC
. | . | TRBJ1-4 | TRBV4-1 | CASSQGETLSEKLFF | TGCGCCAGCAGCCAAGGAGAGACCTTGAGTGAAAAACTGTTTTTT
. | . | TRBJ2-4 | TRBV6-6 | CASSRNTRDGNIQYF | TGTGCCAGCAGCCGAAATACCCGGGACGGCAACATTCAGTACTTC
. | TRBD1 | TRBJ2-3 | TRBV25-1 | CASGERGDRGTDTQYF | TGTGCCAGCGGAGAGAGAGGGGACAGGGGCACAGATACGCAGTATTTT
. | . | TRBJ1-6 | TRBV30 | CAWSVQRGNNSPLHF | TGTGCCTGGAGTGTACAGCGGGGAAATAATTCACCCCTCCACTTT
. | TRBD1 | TRBJ2-6 | TRBV7-2 | CASSQRSGQGSGANVLTF | TGTGCCAGCAGCCAAAGATCGGGACAGGGCTCTGGGGCCAACGTCCTGACTTTC
. | . | TRBJ1-2 | TRBV4-3 | CASSPSDAGYGYTF | TGCGCCAGCAGCCCTTCAGATGCGGGCTATGGCTACACCTTC
few | . | TRBJ1-5 | TRBV19 | CASTRTQGNQPQHF | TGTGCCAGTACGAGGACTCAAGGGAATCAGCCCCAGCATTTT
few | . | TRBJ2-1 | TRBV5-1 | CASSLQGEQFF | TGCGCCAGCAGCTTGCAAGGAGAGCAGTTCTTC
. | TRBD2 | TRBJ2-1 | TRBV7-9 | CASSSPRLAGGNEQFF | TGTGCCAGCAGCTCTCCGCGACTAGCGGGGGGGAATGAGCAGTTCTTC
. | TRBD2 | TRBJ2-7 | TRBV6-5 | CASLTSGGSYEQYF | TGTGCCAGTCTCACTAGCGGGGGATCCTACGAGCAGTACTTC
. | . | TRBJ2-2 | TRBV12-5 | CASGFEGNTGELFF | TGTGCTAGTGGTTTCGAGGGGAACACCGGGGAGCTGTTTTTT
once | . | TRBJ2-2 | TRBV5-1 | CASSPHTFANTGELFF | TGCGCCAGCAGCCCCCACACGTTCGCGAACACCGGGGAGCTGTTTTTT
. | . | TRBJ1-4 | TRBV5-6 | CASSSTLDGEKLFF | TGTGCCAGCAGCTCGACCCTGGACGGTGAAAAACTGTTTTTT
. | TRBD2 | TRBJ2-3 | TRBV7-2 | CASSPGLAADTQYF | TGTGCCAGCAGCCCTGGACTAGCTGCAGATACGCAGTATTTT
. | . | TRBJ2-7 | TRBV2 | CASRLLGEQYF | TGTGCCAGCCGTTTGTTGGGGGAGCAGTACTTC
. | . | TRBJ2-6 | TRBV2 | CASSGPAASGANVLTF | TGTGCCAGCAGTGGGCCAGCAGCCTCTGGGGCCAACGTCCTGACTTTC
medium-sized | . | TRBJ2-7 | TRBV5-1 | CASSRTGSEQYF | TGCGCCAGCAGTCGCACAGGGAGCGAGCAGTACTTC
. | . | TRBJ1-2 | TRBV5-1 | CASSLVGDDYGYTF | TGCGCCAGCAGCTTGGTAGGGGATGACTATGGCTACACCTTC
few | . | TRBJ1-1 | TRBV14 | CASSPTRGTEAFF | TGTGCCAGCAGCCCCACGAGGGGGACTGAAGCTTTCTTT
once | . | TRBJ1-2 | TRBV27 | CASRGNNYGYTF | TGTGCCAGCAGGGGGAATAACTATGGCTACACCTTC
. | . | TRBJ2-2 | TRBV7-3 | CASSYAPGNTGELFF | TGTGCCAGCAGCTACGCCCCTGGCAACACCGGGGAGCTGTTTTTT
. | . | TRBJ2-7 | TRBV11-2 | CASSLVGRIYEQYF | TGTGCCAGCAGCTTAGTTGGCAGAATCTACGAGCAGTACTTC
once | . | TRBJ2-7 | TRBV18 | CASSERADYEQYF | TGTGCCAGCTCAGAGCGTGCAGACTACGAGCAGTACTTC
once | . | TRBJ2-1 | TRBV19 | CASSRPDRDFNNEQFF | TGTGCCAGTAGCCGCCCGGACCGGGACTTCAACAATGAGCAGTTCTTC
few | . | TRBJ1-1 | TRBV7-9 | CASSTSGRNTEAFF | TGTGCCAGCAGCACCTCAGGGAGGAACACTGAAGCTTTCTTT
. | . | TRBJ2-2 | TRBV7-7 | CASAQMGRPSGELFF | TGTGCCAGCGCCCAGATGGGCAGGCCATCCGGGGAGCTGTTTTTT
. | . | TRBJ2-3 | TRBV7-2 | CASSLGLAFDTQYF | TGTGCCAGCAGCTTAGGGTTGGCCTTCGATACGCAGTATTTT
. | . | TRBJ1-6 | TRBV5-6 | CASSLGSFGNSPLHF | TGTGCCAGCAGCTTAGGGAGCTTTGGGAATTCACCCCTCCACTTT
. | . | TRBJ2-3 | TRBV10-3 | CAISADEGTQYF | TGTGCCATCAGTGCCGATGAAGGTACGCAGTATTTT
. | TRBD1 | TRBJ1-2 | TRBV15 | CATSRTGVGYGYTF | TGTGCCACCAGCAGAACAGGGGTGGGCTATGGCTACACCTTC
. | . | TRBJ2-7 | TRBV6-1 | CASSLRPSYEQYF | TGTGCCAGCAGTCTTCGGCCCTCCTACGAGCAGTACTTC
. | TRBD1 | TRBJ2-6 | TRBV5-4 | CASSPGTGLSGANVLTF | TGTGCCAGCAGCCCCGGGACAGGGCTTAGTGGGGCCAACGTCCTGACTTTC
. | . | TRBJ1-5 | TRBV7-2 | CASSNRVDNQPQHF | TGTGCCAGCAGCAACCGGGTTGACAATCAGCCCCAGCATTTT
. | . | TRBJ2-4 | TRBV10-1 | CASSESGGNIQYF | TGCGCCAGCAGTGAGTCAGGAGGGAACATTCAGTACTTC
. | . | TRBJ2-4 | TRBV30 | CAWSLGTAGRVQYF | TGTGCCTGGAGTCTCGGGACCGCGGGGCGGGTTCAGTACTTC
. | TRBD1 | TRBJ2-1 | TRBV18 | CASSPKRGDRAFF | TGTGCCAGCTCACCGAAACGAGGGGACAGGGCGTTCTTC
. | . | TRBJ1-1 | TRBV7-2 | CASSLGPATEAFF | TGTGCCAGCAGCTTAGGTCCCGCAACTGAAGCTTTCTTT
. | . | TRBJ2-5 | TRBV12-5 | CASGPQGIQETQYF | TGTGCTAGTGGTCCTCAGGGAATCCAAGAGACCCAGTACTTC
. | . | TRBJ1-1 | TRBV29-1 | CSAAGFGDTEAFF | TGCAGCGCCGCCGGTTTCGGGGACACTGAAGCTTTCTTT